The present TCR beta chain was sequenced within a study of T cell repertoires in cytomegalovirus infection. Study details: Public TCR beta signatures indicated both CMV infection and matching HLA type.

The CDR3 is 13 amino acids. Looked up from germline, CDR1 is SQVTM and CDR2 is ANQGSEA. Between the trimmed V and J ends, which lost 7 bases and 8 bases, there was a span of 20 bases. TCRdb processed the reads anew with MiXCR; each CDR3 protein has one entry. The sample has 28,000 or so distinct CDR3 sequences, 15% to 20% seen once. About this clonotype itself: Its antigen is not known.

The source material was CD8+ T cells from cultured PBMCs, sampled from culture after CMV antigen stimulation. This chain joins TRBV29-1 and TRBJ2-5, with D possibly matching TRBD1 (5 bases). The clonotype comes from a human donor in good health (CMV status not recorded). Some clones in this sample may be carry-over from other donors' samples. CDR3 residues: CSALPGSKRTQYF. CDR3 nucleotide sequence: TGCAGCGCCCTCCCAGGGTCCAAGAGAACCCAGTACTTC.